These 15 T cell receptor beta chains were sequenced from one sample in a study of control samples from healthy donors and cancer patients. Repertoires were generated with immunoSEQ multiplex PCR, while TCRdb's copy carries only in-frame clones and drops some. This table has 150,000 to 160,000 clones, 85% to 95% appearing once. The sample taken for sequencing was blood. The receptor source for this set is a man aged 35 to 55 in good health.

The gene calls are TRBV15 and TRBJ1-6; maybe TRBD1 (5 bases). The germline CDR1 and CDR2 sequences are LNHNV and YYDKDF (reference sequence). V lost 0 bases and J 8 bases, leaving 8 bases between the germline ends. CDR3 size: 14 residues. The CDR3 region is CATSRDLGDSPLHF. The CDR3 DNA sequence: TGTGCCACCAGCAGAGATCTGGGGGATTCACCCCTCCACTTT. The whole variable domain, filled in from reference TRBV15 and TRBJ1-6, reads DAMVIQNPRYQVTQFGKPVTLSCSQTLNHNVMYWYQQKSSQAPKLLFHYYDKDFNNEADTPDNFQSRRPNTSFCFLDIRSPGLGDTAMYLCATSRDLGDSPLHFGNGTRLTVT.

The chain carries TRBV5-4 and TRBJ1-4; perhaps TRBD1 as D (6 bases). V shed 4 bases and J shed 0 bases, with 19 bases lying between them. This CDR3 has 18 amino acids. The germline gives CDR1 SGHNT, CDR2 YYREEE (reference sequence). The CDR3 DNA reads TGTGCCAGCAGCCCTGACCTTGACAGGCTTGCAACTAATGAAAAACTGTTTTTT. It specifies CASSPDLDRLATNEKLFF.

The chain carries TRBV24-1 and TRBJ2-1, with a possible D match to TRBD2 (7 bases). V lost 6 bases and J lost 2, with 10 bases in between. The germline V gene encodes CDR1 KGHDR and CDR2 SFDVKD. This CDR3 has 14 residues. In DNA, the CDR3 is TGTGCCACCAGTCGGGGGGCCACCTACAATGAGCAGTTCTTC. Its protein is CATSRGATYNEQFF.

V is TRBV10-2 and J is TRBJ1-4; the match to TRBD1 covers 10 bases. Germline V gene lookup returns CDR1 WSHSY and CDR2 SAAADI. The CDR3 is 15 residues long. The trim removed 3 bases at V and 5 bases at J, leaving 3 bases unmatched. The CDR3 protein is CASSDWGQGNEKLFF. As DNA, the CDR3 is TGCGCCAGCAGTGATTGGGGACAGGGGAATGAAAAACTGTTTTTT.

The rearrangement uses TRBV5-1 and TRBJ2-3, with 8 bases identical to TRBD1. There are 14 residues in the CDR3. The V gene end was trimmed by 2 bases and the J gene end by 1 base; junction bases not matched to a gene: 0. Per the germline V gene, CDR1 is SGHRS and CDR2 is YFSETQ. The CDR3 sequence: CASSLQGGTDTQYF. CDR3 nucleotide sequence: TGCGCCAGCAGCTTACAGGGGGGCACAGATACGCAGTATTTT.

J is TRBJ2-1 and V is TRBV6-6, with TRBD2 matching over 14 bases. Per germline, CDR1 MNHNY and CDR2 SVGAGI (reference sequence). The junction had 6 bases not matched to a gene; V was cut back by 5 bases and J by 0 bases. The CDR3 spans 18 residues. The CDR3 region is CASSRTSGGTSSYNEQFF. DNA of the CDR3: TGTGCCAGCAGTCGGACTAGCGGGGGGACAAGCTCCTACAATGAGCAGTTCTTC.

This sequence joins TRBV11-2 and TRBJ1-2; weak D call: TRBD1 (5 bases). CDR1 is SGHAT and CDR2 is FQNNGV in the germline V gene. The V end was cut by 0 bases, the J end by 2 bases, with 10 bases between. The length of the CDR3 is 15 residues. The CDR3 nucleotides are TGTGCCAGCAGCTTAGAAAGTCCAGGGAACTATGGCTACACCTTC. Amino acid sequence: CASSLESPGNYGYTF. Combining the CDR3 with reference TRBV11-2 and TRBJ1-2 gives the whole variable domain EAGVAQSPRYKIIEKRQSVAFWCNPISGHATLYWYQQILGQGPKLLIQFQNNGVVDDSQLPKDRFSAERLKGVDSTLKIQPAKLEDSAVYLCASSLESPGNYGYTFGSGTRLTVV.

This clone occurred a few times. The chain joins TRBV9 to TRBJ1-1; 9 bases fit TRBD1. V dropped 2 bases and J dropped 2; count of bases not matched to a gene: 7. Looked up from germline, CDR1 is SGDLS and CDR2 is YYNGEE. This CDR3 is 16 amino acids long. CDR3 region: CASSVIGQGYNTEAFF. CDR3 in DNA: TGTGCCAGCAGCGTGATCGGACAGGGGTATAACACTGAAGCTTTCTTT.

This chain uses TRBV3-1 (or the pseudogene TRBV3-2) with TRBJ1-5, with 7 bases matching TRBD1. With 4 bases clipped from V and 3 bases from J, the junction kept 3 bases outside the gene matches. Germline V CDR1 and CDR2: LGHDT, YNNKEL (reference sequence). This CDR3 comprises 14 residues. CDR3 amino acids: CASSPQGYNQPQHF. CDR3 nucleotide sequence: TGTGCCAGCAGCCCACAGGGGTACAATCAGCCCCAGCATTTT.

This clone occurred once. CDR3 coding DNA: TGTGCCTGGGGGCTCGGACTCCGATCCAATCAGCCCCAGCATTTT. Translated: CAWGLGLRSNQPQHF. This chain joins TRBV30 and TRBJ1-5, with D unclear. Germline CDR1 GTSNPN, CDR2 SVGIG (reference sequence). With 5 bases removed from V and 3 bases from J, the gap between germline ends came to 17 bases. This CDR3 has 15 residues.

The chain carries TRBV19 and TRBJ2-2; 9 bases agree with TRBD1. The length of the CDR3 is 14 residues. Germline loops: CDR1 LNHDA, CDR2 SQIVND (reference sequence). V dropped 9 bases and J dropped 3; count of bases not matched to a gene: 5. The CDR3, as DNA: TGTGCCAGCTCGGGACAGGGTTACACCGGGGAGCTGTTTTTT. It is translated as CASSGQGYTGELFF.

V usage is TRBV11-2 and J usage is TRBJ2-7; D unclear. With 1 base removed from V and 0 bases from J, the gap between germline ends came to 4 bases. This CDR3 comprises 13 residues. CDR1 is SGHAT and CDR2 is FQNNGV in the germline V gene. CDR3 bases: TGTGCCAGCAGCTTAGGGGTCTCCTACGAGCAGTACTTC. Protein sequence: CASSLGVSYEQYF.

This clone turned up a few times. The V call is TRBV27, the J call TRBJ2-1, with unresolved D. The CDR3 runs to 15 residues. V lost 6 bases and J lost 5, with 17 bases in between. Germline V gene sequence: CDR1 MNHEY, CDR2 SMNVEV (reference sequence). The CDR3 nucleotides are TGTGCCAGCAGCCCACAACTGGCCCCGAACAATGAGCAGTTCTTC. This translates into CASSPQLAPNNEQFF.

The V gene is TRBV11-2, the J gene TRBJ1-6, with D maybe TRBD1 (5 bases). The CDR3 sequence is 16 residues long. Germline-derived CDR1 and CDR2 are SGHAT and FQNNGV. Trimming removed 2 bases from V and 5 bases from J, with 13 bases in between. The CDR3 sequence is CASSLRFQGNNSPLHF. As DNA, the CDR3 is TGTGCCAGCAGCTTACGGTTTCAGGGTAATAATTCACCCCTCCACTTT.

J is TRBJ1-1 and V is TRBV11-3; 9 bases fit TRBD1. CDR1 and CDR2 from the germline V gene are SGHNT and YENEEA. The junction had 0 bases not matched to a gene; V was cut back by 4 bases and J by 3 bases. The CDR3 is made up of 13 amino acids. The CDR3 loop is CASSWTGDTEAFF. The DNA of the CDR3 is TGTGCCAGCAGCTGGACAGGGGACACTGAAGCTTTCTTT.